This passage covers 5 T cell receptor beta chains from one sample sequenced in a study of TIL therapy for anti-PD-1-resistant metastatic lung cancer (dated by TCRdb to about 2021). TCR beta CDR3 regions were amplified from genomic DNA by bias-controlled multiplex PCR with the immunoSEQ v3 hsTCRB kit. The clones in this table, taken by TCRdb from immuneACCESS, are in-frame only. Not every clone is retained; where verified, under half of the shortfall comes from an unresolved V gene, and the cause of the rest is unknown. The sample table lists approximately 18,000 clones, 83% of them with a count of one. The top ten clonotypes cover 2.2% of the sample. The sample's time point label, decoded: pre-treatment sample, taken before nivolumab and TIL therapy. The sample in question was blood, obtained at baseline. These receptors all stem from a person aged 25 to 79 with non-small cell lung cancer.

This chain links TRBV30 with TRBJ2-1, with 7 bases fitting TRBD1. The germline CDR1 and CDR2 sequences are GTSNPN and SVGIG (reference sequence). The CDR3 sequence is 14 residues long. J gave up 7 bases and V 2 bases, and 8 bases lay outside the gene matches. CDR3: CAWSRQGVGNEQFF. The DNA of the CDR3 is TGTGCCTGGAGTCGGCAGGGGGTGGGGAATGAGCAGTTCTTC.

The chain is built from TRBV15 and TRBJ2-1; 8 bases are a match to TRBD2. Germline V gives CDR1 LNHNV, CDR2 YYDKDF (reference sequence). The length of the CDR3 is 17 residues. Trimming cost V 3 bases and J 4 bases; bases outside gene matches: 11. The CDR3 DNA sequence: TGTGCCACCAGCAGGGGAACTAGCGGTTACGCATACAATGAGCAGTTCTTC. Translating gives CATSRGTSGYAYNEQFF.

The chain joins TRBV29-1 to TRBJ1-1, with TRBD1 as a possible D gene (5 bases). CDR1 and CDR2 from the germline V gene are SQVTM and ANQGSEA. Trimming took off 7 bases at V and 0 bases at J, with 12 bases between the two ends. There are 13 residues in the CDR3. The CDR3 nucleotides are TGCAGCGCCGTGGGGGAACTGAACACTGAAGCTTTCTTT. It is translated as CSAVGELNTEAFF. Full variable domain (remainder filled in from reference TRBV29-1 and TRBJ1-1): SAVISQKPSRDICQRGTSLTIQCQVDSQVTMMFWYRQQPGQSLTLIATANQGSEATYESGFVIDKFPISRPNLTFSTLTVSNMSPEDSSIYLCSAVGELNTEAFFGQGTRLTVV.

CDR3 sequence (DNA): TGCGCCAGCAGCTCACTAAACATCTTAAGGACAGGGGAGGACGAGCAGTACTTC. Translating it yields CASSSLNILRTGEDEQYF. The V call is TRBV5-1, the J call TRBJ2-5; 9 bases fit TRBD1. The last part of the DNA fits TRBJ2-7 better; the J call may be wrong. The CDR3 is made up of 18 amino acids. Germline V gene data show CDR1 as SGHRS and CDR2 as YFSETQ.

The CDR3 region is CASSLVSGSTDTQYF. DNA of the CDR3: TGTGCCAGCAGCTTAGTTTCGGGGAGCACAGATACGCAGTATTTT. This chain connects TRBV7-2 to TRBJ2-3, with D tentatively TRBD2 (5 bases). The CDR3 is made up of 15 amino acids. The germline gives CDR1 SGHTA, CDR2 FQGNSA. Trimming took off 1 base at V and 0 bases at J, with 8 bases between the two ends. Full variable domain (missing parts from reference TRBV7-2 and TRBJ2-3): GAGVSQSPSNKVTEKGKDVELRCDPISGHTALYWYRQSLGQGLEFLIYFQGNSAPDKSGLPSDRFSAERTGGSVSTLTIQRTQQEDSAVYLCASSLVSGSTDTQYFGPGTRLTVL.